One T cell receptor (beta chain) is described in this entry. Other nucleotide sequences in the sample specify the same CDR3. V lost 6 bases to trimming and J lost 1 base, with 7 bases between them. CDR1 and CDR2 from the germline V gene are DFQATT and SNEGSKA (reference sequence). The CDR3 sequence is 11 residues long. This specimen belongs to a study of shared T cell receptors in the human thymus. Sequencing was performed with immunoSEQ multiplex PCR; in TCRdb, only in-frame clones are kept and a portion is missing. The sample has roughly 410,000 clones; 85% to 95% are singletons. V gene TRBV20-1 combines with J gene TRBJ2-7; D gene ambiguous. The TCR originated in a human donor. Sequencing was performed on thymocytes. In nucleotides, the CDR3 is TGCAGTGCCCCCCGTTCCTACGAGCAGTACTTC. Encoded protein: CSAPRSYEQYF.